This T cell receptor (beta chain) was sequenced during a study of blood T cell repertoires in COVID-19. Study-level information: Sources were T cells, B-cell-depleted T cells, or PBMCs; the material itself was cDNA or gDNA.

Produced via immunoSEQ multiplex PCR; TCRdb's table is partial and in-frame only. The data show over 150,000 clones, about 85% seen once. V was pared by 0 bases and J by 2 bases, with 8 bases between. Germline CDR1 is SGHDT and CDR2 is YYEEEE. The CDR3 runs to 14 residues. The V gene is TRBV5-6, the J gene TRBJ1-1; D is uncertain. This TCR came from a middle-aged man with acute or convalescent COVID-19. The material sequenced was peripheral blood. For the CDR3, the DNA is TGTGCCAGCAGCTTGGGCGGGTTCAACACTGAAGCTTTCTTT. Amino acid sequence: CASSLGGFNTEAFF. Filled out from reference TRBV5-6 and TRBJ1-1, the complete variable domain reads DAGVTQSPTHLIKTRGQQVTLRCSPKSGHDTVSWYQQALGQGPQFIFQYYEEEERQRGNFPDRFSGHQFPNYSSELNVNALLLGDSALYLCASSLGGFNTEAFFGQGTRLTVV.